This TCR beta chain was captured in a study of graft-versus-host responses after intestinal transplantation (dated by TCRdb to the early 2020s). Notes on the research overall: Recipients received multivisceral, liver-intestinal, or isolated intestinal transplants. Donor T cell macrochimerism was defined as a peak of at least 4% donor T cells among recipient peripheral blood mononuclear cells. After intestinal transplantation, graft-versus-host and host-versus-graft alloreactive T cell clones in the graft, circulation and bone marrow were tracked using bulk TCR-beta CDR3 sequencing. Every recipient was given anti-thymocyte globulin induction, followed by about 3 years of maintenance tacrolimus and steroids. The cohort enrolled about two dozen intestinal transplant recipients, one of whom was a retransplant, and a few patients without pretransplant specimens were excluded. Samples from a few later patients were sequenced in-house on an Illumina MiSeq with MiXCR processing rather than by the commercial service. To identify alloreactive clones, pre-transplant mixed lymphocyte reaction products were sequenced and compared with unstimulated pre-transplant donor and recipient T cells.

Preparation of the library involved the immunoSEQ multiplex PCR assay. In most patients, genomic DNA was isolated using the Qiagen DNeasy Blood and Tissue Kit and sent frozen to Adaptive Biotechnologies for TCR sequencing. High-throughput TCR-beta CDR3 sequencing of genomic DNA from most patients was performed by Adaptive Biotechnologies. Under the source paper's analysis protocol: TCR sequencing data for around 20 patients were retrieved from Adaptive's ImmunoSEQ software; a few other patients were processed with MiXCR and VDJtools. To correct CD4 versus CD8 sorting errors, any sequence found in both subsets at a frequency ratio below 5:1 was removed. CDR3 nucleotide sequences shared between donor and recipient were removed because the origin of such sequences could not be assigned. At least 2-fold expansion over unstimulated cells and a minimum CFSE-low frequency of 0.002% (template counts) or 0.001% (read counts) were required for clones to be classified as alloreactive. A clone was considered mappable if detected in the sequenced pre-transplant spleen, lymph node, or MLR CFSE-low populations of the donor or recipient. Cumulative frequency of alloreactive clones was calculated as a percentage of all sequences weighted by copy number. Here the immuneACCESS table is served through TCRdb, limited to in-frame sequences with V and J called. Missing clones are a known gap in these copies; in checked studies unresolved V genes cover under half, and the rest lacks a known reason. Clone size and V and J calls were adopted from that table, with D and trimming inferred from the DNA. This sample lists under 90,000 clones; 75% to 95% were detected once. 0.35% of the sample is taken by the ten largest.

A word on this clone: Its antigen remains unidentified. No base quality values were provided; no much bigger clone lies one nucleotide off.

What the research found in general, with its limitations: The conclusions were limited by the relatively low number and heterogeneity of the intestinal transplant patients. Early after transplant, peak levels of circulating GvH clones were found to be associated with declines in HvG clones. In the allografts of patients with donor T cell macrochimerism, GvH to HvG T cell clonal ratios were high. GvH clones were found in recipient bone marrow, and some of the GvH clones appeared earlier in ileal mucosa or blood, which is consistent with an intestinal mucosal origin.

The sample's time point label, in plain terms: cells obtained before transplantation from donor or recipient. CD3+CD4+ and CD3+CD8+ populations were FACS-sorted from unstimulated pre-transplant donor and recipient cells taken from spleen or lymph nodes. From cysteine to phenylalanine, the CDR3 is 15 amino acids long. Only CDR3 DNA is held: 45 bases, read in frame from base 1. The germline ends are 11 bases apart after V is trimmed by 4 bases and J by 0 bases. From a lookup of the germline V gene (reference sequence), CDR1 and CDR2 are SGHNT and YYREEE. The chain links TRBV5-4 with TRBJ2-1; the D gene is perhaps TRBD2, from 6 matching bases. The TCR originated in a human donor who was the organ donor for an intestinal transplant. This material consisted of unstimulated CD4+ T cells sorted from spleen or lymph node cells, taken before transplant. The nucleotide sequence is TGTGCCAGCAGCGGAGGGCAGAGCTCCTACAATGAGCAGTTCTTC. This sequence encodes CASSGGQSSYNEQFF.